These T cell receptor beta chains were read from a single sample in a study of blood T cells in healthy people across ages. Via MiXCR, TCRdb re-called the 5' RACE reads, giving one row per CDR3 protein. The table shows about 1.4 million distinct CDR3 sequences, with approximately 60% occurring only once. Input material: blood. All receptors come from a man between 18 and 29 years old in good health. Each CDR3 is given with its conserved first and last residue. Each record gives: clone size, V gene, J gene, D gene, CDR3 protein, CDR3 DNA. The D gene is left open where the match is weak. Rows give clone size only sometimes, using once, few, many, or a class for an expanded clone.

clone_size: NA
v_call: TRBV13
j_call: TRBJ2-1
d_call: NA
cdr3_aa: CAGSLSPSAWGEQFF
cdr3_nt: TGTGCCGGCAGCTTAAGCCCGTCTGCTTGGGGTGAGCAGTTCTTC

clone_size: few
v_call: TRBV12-3/TRBV12-4
j_call: TRBJ2-3
d_call: NA
cdr3_aa: CASSYLRSTDTQYF
cdr3_nt: TGTGCCAGCAGTTACCTACGGAGCACAGATACGCAGTATTTT

clone_size: NA
v_call: TRBV27
j_call: TRBJ2-1
d_call: NA
cdr3_aa: CASSLVTGIDNEQFF
cdr3_nt: TGTGCCAGCAGTTTAGTTACAGGGATTGACAATGAGCAGTTCTTC

clone_size: NA
v_call: TRBV4-3
j_call: TRBJ1-2
d_call: NA
cdr3_aa: CASSQEPGSNSYGYTF
cdr3_nt: TGCGCCAGCAGCCAAGAGCCAGGGTCGAATAGTTATGGCTACACCTTC

clone_size: NA
v_call: TRBV27
j_call: TRBJ2-1
d_call: NA
cdr3_aa: CASSANHNEQFF
cdr3_nt: TGTGCCAGCAGTGCGAACCACAATGAGCAGTTCTTC

clone_size: NA
v_call: TRBV12-3/TRBV12-4
j_call: TRBJ1-2
d_call: NA
cdr3_aa: CASSPPNNYGYTF
cdr3_nt: TGTGCCAGCAGTCCTCCGAATAACTATGGCTACACCTTC

clone_size: NA
v_call: TRBV20-1
j_call: TRBJ1-6
d_call: TRBD1
cdr3_aa: CSAAFSGTGTPLHF
cdr3_nt: TGCAGTGCTGCTTTTTCCGGGACAGGGACACCCCTCCACTTT

clone_size: few
v_call: TRBV29-1
j_call: TRBJ2-1
d_call: TRBD2
cdr3_aa: CSVDPGAGTTPNEQFF
cdr3_nt: TGCAGCGTTGACCCTGGGGCAGGGACTACCCCCAATGAGCAGTTCTTC

clone_size: few
v_call: TRBV13
j_call: TRBJ2-5
d_call: NA
cdr3_aa: CASSSRAKTQETQYF
cdr3_nt: TGTGCCAGCAGCTCCAGGGCCAAGACACAAGAGACCCAGTACTTC

clone_size: NA
v_call: TRBV7-8
j_call: TRBJ2-7
d_call: TRBD2
cdr3_aa: CASSPRLTSGPYEQYF
cdr3_nt: TGTGCCAGCAGCCCTCGACTGACTAGCGGACCCTACGAGCAGTACTTC

clone_size: NA
v_call: TRBV4-3
j_call: TRBJ1-6
d_call: NA
cdr3_aa: CASSQDSVTPNSPLHF
cdr3_nt: TGCGCCAGCAGCCAAGACTCAGTTACGCCTAATTCACCCCTCCACTTT

clone_size: NA
v_call: TRBV12-3/TRBV12-4
j_call: TRBJ2-2
d_call: TRBD2
cdr3_aa: CASSLSSGGSDGELFF
cdr3_nt: TGTGCCAGCAGTTTGTCTAGCGGGGGGAGTGACGGGGAGCTGTTTTTT

clone_size: NA
v_call: TRBV4-1
j_call: TRBJ1-3
d_call: NA
cdr3_aa: CASSQGGIGNTIYF
cdr3_nt: TGCGCCAGCAGCCAAGGAGGGATTGGAAACACCATATATTTT

clone_size: NA
v_call: TRBV5-1
j_call: TRBJ2-7
d_call: TRBD2
cdr3_aa: CASSLEGLAVGEQYF
cdr3_nt: TGCGCCAGCAGCTTGGAGGGACTAGCAGTAGGCGAGCAGTACTTC

clone_size: NA
v_call: TRBV12-3/TRBV12-4
j_call: TRBJ1-6
d_call: NA
cdr3_aa: CASSGTGYNSPLHF
cdr3_nt: TGTGCCAGCAGTGGCACAGGGTATAATTCACCCCTCCACTTT

clone_size: NA
v_call: TRBV20-1
j_call: TRBJ2-7
d_call: NA
cdr3_aa: CSASPGHYEQYF
cdr3_nt: TGCAGTGCTAGCCCGGGGCACTACGAGCAGTACTTC

clone_size: NA
v_call: TRBV28
j_call: TRBJ2-3
d_call: NA
cdr3_aa: CASSPLTGIADTQYF
cdr3_nt: TGTGCCAGCAGCCCCCTGACGGGGATCGCAGATACGCAGTATTTT

clone_size: NA
v_call: TRBV10-3
j_call: TRBJ2-4
d_call: TRBD1
cdr3_aa: CAISDPGQGNIQYF
cdr3_nt: TGTGCCATCAGTGATCCGGGACAGGGGAACATTCAGTACTTC

clone_size: NA
v_call: TRBV7-8
j_call: TRBJ2-7
d_call: TRBD2
cdr3_aa: CASSLGLAGEQGPEQYF
cdr3_nt: TGTGCCAGCAGCCTAGGACTAGCGGGAGAACAGGGCCCCGAGCAGTACTTC

clone_size: few
v_call: TRBV4-1
j_call: TRBJ2-7
d_call: NA
cdr3_aa: CASSPRSVSYEQYF
cdr3_nt: TGCGCCAGCAGCCCCCGGTCGGTTTCCTACGAGCAGTACTTC

clone_size: NA
v_call: TRBV20-1
j_call: TRBJ2-7
d_call: NA
cdr3_aa: CSAFDRVYEQYF
cdr3_nt: TGCAGTGCTTTTGACAGAGTCTACGAGCAGTACTTC

clone_size: NA
v_call: TRBV20-1
j_call: TRBJ2-7
d_call: NA
cdr3_aa: CSATRQSYEQYF
cdr3_nt: TGCAGTGCGACGAGACAGTCCTACGAGCAGTACTTC

clone_size: NA
v_call: TRBV27
j_call: TRBJ2-7
d_call: NA
cdr3_aa: CASRTTGNYEQYF
cdr3_nt: TGTGCCAGCAGGACGACGGGAAACTACGAGCAGTACTTC